A selection of T cell receptor beta chains follows, all from one sample in a study of cytomegalovirus exposure and HLA in healthy donors. The data were produced by immunoSEQ multiplex PCR, yet TCRdb's version contains in-frame clones alone and is incomplete. The data show some 130,000 clones, 88% seen once. Sequenced sample: PBMCs. The origin of the receptors is a man between 25 and 39 years old in good health and CMV-seronegative. CDR3s include the opening cysteine and the closing phenylalanine or tryptophan. Fields, in order: J gene, V gene, CDR3 protein.

TRBJ2-3,TRBV11-2,CASSLRKSRTSGTDTQYF
TRBJ2-7,TRBV9,CASSRGSYEQYF
TRBJ2-7,TRBV27,CASSFGGGFHF
TRBJ1-1,TRBV10-2,CASKSQGNTEAFF
TRBJ2-7,TRBV18,CASSPPGQGEQYF
TRBJ2-7,TRBV19,CASKGTGRSYEQYF
TRBJ1-6,TRBV27,CASSETEDYNSPLHF
TRBJ1-2,TRBV30,CAWTTGANYGYTF
TRBJ1-1,TRBV6-6,CASSYSSSFDTEAFF
TRBJ2-6,TRBV27,CASRQGAHSGANVLTF
TRBJ2-7,TRBV5-5,CASSFLTVSPYEQYF
TRBJ1-4,TRBV5-1,CASSSNRGNNEKLFF
TRBJ1-2,TRBV9,CASSQRGYGYTF
TRBJ2-4,TRBV28,CASSPGTPGNIQYF
TRBJ2-1,TRBV7-9,CASSLGSGDKTDEQFF
TRBJ1-2,TRBV6-1,CASSGTFPYGYTF
TRBJ2-1,TRBV11-2,CASSFLGGISYNEQFF
TRBJ1-1,TRBV15,CATSRSPEANTEAFF
TRBJ2-1,TRBV18,CASSRNSGSSANEQFF
TRBJ2-3,TRBV5-5,CASSSQPGQGSDTQYF
TRBJ2-1,TRBV6-1,CASSVLAGAYNEQFF
TRBJ1-2,TRBV7-2,CASSLVRQGGYTF
TRBJ1-1,TRBV2,CASAGVGAGDTEAFF
TRBJ2-1,TRBV27,CASSTGLDYNEQFF
TRBJ2-5,TRBV7-3,CASSSRSGETQYF
TRBJ1-4,TRBV30,CAWTGDEKLFF
TRBJ2-7,TRBV27,CASRGLAGVSYEQYF
TRBJ2-6,TRBV2,CASSGDSSGANVLTF